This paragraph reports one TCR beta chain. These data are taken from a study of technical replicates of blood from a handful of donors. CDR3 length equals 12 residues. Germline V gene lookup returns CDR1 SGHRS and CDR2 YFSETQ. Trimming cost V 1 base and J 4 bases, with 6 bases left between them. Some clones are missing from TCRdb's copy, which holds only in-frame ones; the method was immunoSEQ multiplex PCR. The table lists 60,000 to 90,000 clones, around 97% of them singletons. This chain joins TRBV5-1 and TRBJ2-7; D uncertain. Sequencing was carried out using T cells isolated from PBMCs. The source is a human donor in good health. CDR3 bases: TGCGCCAGCAGCTTGTTAGATTACGAGCAGTACTTC. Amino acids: CASSLLDYEQYF.